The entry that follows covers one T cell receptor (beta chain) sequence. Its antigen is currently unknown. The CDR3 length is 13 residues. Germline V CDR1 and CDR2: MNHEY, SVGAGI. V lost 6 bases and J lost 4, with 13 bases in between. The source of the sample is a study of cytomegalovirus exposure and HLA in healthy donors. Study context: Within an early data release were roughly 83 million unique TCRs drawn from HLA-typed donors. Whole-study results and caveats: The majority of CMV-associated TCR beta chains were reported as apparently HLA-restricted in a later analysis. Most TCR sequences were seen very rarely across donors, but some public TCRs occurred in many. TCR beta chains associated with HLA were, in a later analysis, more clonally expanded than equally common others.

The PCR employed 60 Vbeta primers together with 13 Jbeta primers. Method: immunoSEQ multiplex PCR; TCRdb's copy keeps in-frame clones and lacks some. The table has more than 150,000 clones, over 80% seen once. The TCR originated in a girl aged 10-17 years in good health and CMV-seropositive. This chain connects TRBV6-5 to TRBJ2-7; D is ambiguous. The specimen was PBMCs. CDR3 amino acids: CASSSHSQYEQYF. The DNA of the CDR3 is TGTGCCAGCAGCAGCCACAGTCAGTACGAGCAGTACTTC.